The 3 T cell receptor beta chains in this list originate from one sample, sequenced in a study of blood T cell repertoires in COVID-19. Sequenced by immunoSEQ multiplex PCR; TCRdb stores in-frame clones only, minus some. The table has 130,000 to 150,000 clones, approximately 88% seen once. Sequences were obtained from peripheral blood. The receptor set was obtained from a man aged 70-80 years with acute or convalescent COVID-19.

The CDR3 sequence is CASRRSGQGYSNQPQHF. The CDR3 nucleotides are TGTGCCAGTAGGCGCTCGGGACAGGGGTATAGCAATCAGCCCCAGCATTTT. V usage is TRBV19 and J usage is TRBJ1-5; 10 bases align to TRBD1. Germline lookup yields CDR1 LNHDA and CDR2 SQIVND (reference sequence). This CDR3 is built from 17 residues. The ends lost 6 bases at V and 0 bases at J; junction bases unmatched: 8.

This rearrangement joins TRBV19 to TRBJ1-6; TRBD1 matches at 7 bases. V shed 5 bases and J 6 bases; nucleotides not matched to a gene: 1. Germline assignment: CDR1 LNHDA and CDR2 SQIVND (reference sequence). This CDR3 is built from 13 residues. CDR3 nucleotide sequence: TGTGCCAGTAGTCGGACAGGTAATTCACCCCTCCACTTT. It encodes CASSRTGNSPLHF.

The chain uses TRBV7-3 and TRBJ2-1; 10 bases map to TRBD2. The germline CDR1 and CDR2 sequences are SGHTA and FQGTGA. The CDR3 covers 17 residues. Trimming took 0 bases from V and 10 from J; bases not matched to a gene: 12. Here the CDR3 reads CASSLTWSSGSFREQFF. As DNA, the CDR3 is TGTGCCAGCAGCTTAACGTGGTCTAGCGGGAGTTTTAGAGAGCAGTTCTTC.